Listed below are T cell receptor beta chains from one sample, sequenced in a study of cytomegalovirus exposure and HLA in healthy donors. Here immunoSEQ multiplex PCR was the method, and the copy in TCRdb shows in-frame clones only, minus some. The table lists roughly 300,000 clones, about nine tenths of them singletons. Sequenced material: PBMCs. The origin of the receptors is a man in his forties in good health and CMV-seropositive. Both conserved end residues are part of each CDR3. The D gene is left open where the match is weak. Expanded clones get a size class; other rows say once, few or many, or leave the size out.

>NA|TRBV18|TRBJ1-1|NA
TGTGCCAGCTCACCAACCAAAGGCAGGGCAAACACTGAAGCTTTCTTT
CASSPTKGRANTEAFF
>TRBD1|TRBV19|TRBJ1-1|NA
TGTGCCAGTAGGGGACAGCCGAACACTGAAGCTTTCTTT
CASRGQPNTEAFF
>TRBD1|TRBV5-4|TRBJ2-7|NA
TGTGCCAGCAGCTCGGACAGGGGGTTGTACGAGCAGTACTTC
CASSSDRGLYEQYF
>TRBD1|TRBV6-5|TRBJ2-2|NA
TGTGCCAGCAGTCCCAACAGGGGGGCCGGGGAGCTGTTTTTT
CASSPNRGAGELFF
>NA|TRBV27|TRBJ1-5|NA
TGTGCCAGCAGTTTATCGTTGGGGGGGAATCAGCCCCAGCATTTT
CASSLSLGGNQPQHF
>NA|TRBV16|TRBJ2-1|NA
TGTGCCAGCAGCCCTAAGACAGGCCCCGGTTACAATGAGCAGTTCTTC
CASSPKTGPGYNEQFF
>NA|TRBV28|TRBJ2-7|once
TGTGCCAGCAGTTTATTAGCGGAACTCTACGAGCAGTACTTC
CASSLLAELYEQYF
>TRBD2|TRBV13|TRBJ2-7|once
TGTGCCAGCAGCTTACGGCGGGAGGAAAGTTACGAGCAGTACTTC
CASSLRREESYEQYF
>TRBD1|TRBV6-1|TRBJ2-5|NA
TGTGCCAGCAGTGAGGACAGGGAGGAGACCCAGTACTTC
CASSEDREETQYF
>TRBD1|TRBV7-9|TRBJ1-1|NA
TGTGCCAGCAGCTCGGGGACAGGATTGAACACTGAAGCTTTCTTT
CASSSGTGLNTEAFF
>TRBD1|TRBV5-1|TRBJ2-7|NA
TGTGCCAGCAGCTTAAGGACAGGGATATACGAGCAGTACTTC
CASSLRTGIYEQYF
>TRBD1|TRBV29-1|TRBJ1-2|once
TGCAGCGTGCAGGGACAGCTAAACACTAACTATGGCTACACCTTC
CSVQGQLNTNYGYTF
>TRBD2|TRBV19|TRBJ2-1|NA
TGTGCCAGTAGTATTGGAGGTAGCGGGACCCCCTGGAATGAGCAGTTCTTC
CASSIGGSGTPWNEQFF
>TRBD1|TRBV5-1|TRBJ1-1|NA
TGCGCCAGCAGCTTCGGACAGGGGGAAACTGAAGCTTTCTTT
CASSFGQGETEAFF
>NA|TRBV9|TRBJ1-2|NA
TGTGCCAGCAGCGTTGGGGCAGTGAGCTATGGCTACACCTTC
CASSVGAVSYGYTF
>TRBD2|TRBV10-1|TRBJ2-5|NA
TGCGCCAGCAGTGAATCCGGGAGGGCCGCGACCCAGTACTTC
CASSESGRAATQYF
>TRBD2|TRBV7-7|TRBJ2-1|NA
TGTGCTAGCAGTAGGACTAGCGGGAATCCCTACAATGAGCAGTTCTTC
CASSRTSGNPYNEQFF
>NA|TRBV6-5|TRBJ1-1|NA
TGTGCCAGCAGTTACTCGAAAGTGTACATCCGATTAGAAGCTTTCTTT
CASSYSKVYIRLEAFF
>TRBD2|TRBV27|TRBJ2-3|NA
TGTGCCAGCAGTGCGCGGGGACTAGCCCATACGCAGTATTTT
CASSARGLAHTQYF
>TRBD1|TRBV5-6|TRBJ1-2|NA
TGTGCCTGCAGCTTCACAGGGGACGGCTACACCTTC
CACSFTGDGYTF
>NA|TRBV18|TRBJ2-1|NA
TGTGCCAGCTCACCACCGATTTCCGGTTCACCCCTGTTCTTC
CASSPPISGSPLFF
>TRBD1|TRBV11-2|TRBJ1-2|NA
TGTGCCAGCAGCTCGAACGACAGGGGGAGAAACTATGGCTACACCTTC
CASSSNDRGRNYGYTF
>TRBD1|TRBV7-2|TRBJ2-7|NA
TGTGCCACTCCTCGAGGAGGGACAGGGTCCTACGAGCAGTACTTC
CATPRGGTGSYEQYF
>NA|TRBV28|TRBJ2-7|NA
TGTGCCATCACCCGGGAGTCGTCCTACGAGCAGTACTTC
CAITRESSYEQYF
>TRBD1|TRBV6-1|TRBJ2-1|NA
TGTGCCAGCAGTCCACAGGGGAATGAGCAGTTCTTC
CASSPQGNEQFF
>TRBD1|TRBV7-6|TRBJ1-1|many
TGTGCCAGCAGCCCCCTACAGGGGAGTACTGAAGCTTTCTTT
CASSPLQGSTEAFF
>NA|TRBV5-6|TRBJ2-4|NA
TGTGCCAGCAGCTTGGGGGCGGGGTTGGCCAAAAACATTCAGTACTTC
CASSLGAGLAKNIQYF
>TRBD2|TRBV19|TRBJ2-1|NA
TGTGCCAGTAGTATAGAGGCGGGGGACCATGAGCAGTTCTTC
CASSIEAGDHEQFF